This TCR beta chain was retrieved from a study of vaccination and CD4 T cells after COVID-19 (dated by TCRdb to the early 2020s). At the level of the whole study: Every convalescent patient had a positive nasal swab PCR test for SARS-CoV-2, with mild disease in 8 to 10 patients and severe disease in one. The convalescent cohort comprised six males and four females, including two Hispanic individuals, seven Caucasians, two Asians and one multiracial person. Each participant got two doses of either the Pfizer-BioNTech BNT162b2 vaccine (n=8) or the Moderna mRNA-1273 vaccine (n=2). Post-COVID blood samples were collected from convalescent patients a median of around 100 days after diagnosis, with a range of about 30 to 170 days. Post-vaccine blood samples were taken a median of 72 days after the second vaccine dose, with a range of roughly 14 to 241 days. For stimulating the cultures, overlapping spike peptide pools were used, derived from SARS-CoV-2 as well as from the common cold coronaviruses HCoV-NL63, HCoV-OC43 and HCoV-229E. In control cultures, a CEFX viral epitope pool was used as positive control, an HIV-1 Nef peptide pool was used as negative control, or no peptide was added. In ten to eleven COVID-19 convalescent patients and a handful of infection-naive healthy vaccine recipients, the spike-specific CD4+ TCR repertoire before mRNA vaccination was compared with the repertoire after mRNA vaccination. Study-level results and caveats: An increase in the median number of SARS-CoV-2-reactive clonotypes from more than 20 after infection to some 38 after vaccination was observed, but the change was not found to be significant. Only a relatively small number of convalescent patients were included in the study, and early timepoints following natural infection were not analyzed. Of the vaccine-specific clones in convalescent patients, 304 of 307, or nearly all, reacted only to SARS-CoV-2 spike and did not cross-react with common cold coronaviruses. Among the post-vaccine SARS-CoV-2-reactive clones in convalescent patients, a median approximately 86% showed up only after vaccination, which suggests vaccine-specific priming.

From a lookup of the germline V gene, CDR1 and CDR2 are KGHSH and LQKENI. From cysteine to phenylalanine, the CDR3 is 14 amino acids long. Left in the record is the CDR3 DNA by itself, 42 bases read in frame from the first base. V is pared back by 2 bases and J by 6 bases, with 13 bases lying between the germline termini. In regard to this clonotype: Its antigen specificity is not known. Per-base qualities were not stored, and no clone one base away is much larger.

Read against the paper, the sample's treatment or condition label means: roughly 10-day PBMC culture with coronavirus spike peptide pools or control peptides (ViraFEST assay). The ViraFEST assay was used in the study, in which antigen-specific T cells were expanded with peptide pools and expanded clonotypes were subsequently identified by TCR sequencing. The convalescent patients' positive SARS-CoV-2 PCR tests fell between March and December 2020, which was before the Alpha, Beta and Delta variants emerged in the United States. Each well held 1.5 million to 2.5 million PBMCs cultured with 9 to 10 ug/ml peptide pools in IMDM containing around 5.5% human AB serum and 8 to 10 IU/ml IL-2. Half of the culture medium was replaced with fresh IL-2-containing medium on days 3 and 7. After 10 to 11 days of culture, CD4+ T cells were isolated by negative selection with the EasySep CD4+ T cell isolation kit. Ficoll-Paque Plus gradient centrifugation was used to isolate PBMCs from whole blood, and the isolated PBMCs were then either used fresh or cryopreserved at -140C. Each culture condition was generally run in triplicate wells.

Libraries were prepared through PCR. At the Johns Hopkins FTIC core, DNA from the cultured CD4+ T cells underwent TCR sequencing with the Oncomine TCR Beta short-read assay. Genomic DNA was extracted from the cultured CD4+ T cells with the QIAamp micro DNA kit. Oncomine TCR Beta libraries from cultured CD4+ T cells were pooled using unique dual indexes and sequenced on an Illumina iSeq 100. The original pipeline was this. Non-productive sequences were removed, and CDR3s that did not start with C, did not end with F or W, or were shorter than 7 amino acids were discarded. Antigen-specific clonotypes were identified with the MANAFEST web application by comparing peptide-stimulated wells with reference and other culture wells. For a clone to be called positive, the clone needed an FDR below 0.05, an odds ratio above 5, and a productive frequency above 0.1% in at least two of three replicate wells. A clonotype counted as cross-reactive if it showed significant expansion both in the SARS-CoV-2 spike wells and in at least one common cold coronavirus spike condition. Using R version 3.6.1, CDR3 homology was evaluated through Levenshtein distances (stringdist) along with unrooted phylogenetic trees (ape). TCRdb handled the public reads itself, with Q25 trimming in fastp and clone calling in MiXCR, and kept productive beta chains. Identical CDR3 protein sequences are pooled into one entry, listed with their most common genes and DNA. The V and J calls come from TCRdb's annotation, not from the publication. The sample profile shows over 7,000 distinct CDR3 sequences; around 58% of them were found once. 32% of the sample lies in the top ten.

In this chain, TRBV18 is recombined with TRBJ1-2; possibly the D gene is TRBD1, per 6 matching bases. Sequenced: CD4+ T cells from blood, cultured in vitro. This sequence was found in a human donor who had recovered from COVID-19. The nucleotide sequence reads TGTGCCAGCTCACCAGAGGGCAGGGGTAATGGCTACACCTTC. Its protein reads: CASSPEGRGNGYTF.